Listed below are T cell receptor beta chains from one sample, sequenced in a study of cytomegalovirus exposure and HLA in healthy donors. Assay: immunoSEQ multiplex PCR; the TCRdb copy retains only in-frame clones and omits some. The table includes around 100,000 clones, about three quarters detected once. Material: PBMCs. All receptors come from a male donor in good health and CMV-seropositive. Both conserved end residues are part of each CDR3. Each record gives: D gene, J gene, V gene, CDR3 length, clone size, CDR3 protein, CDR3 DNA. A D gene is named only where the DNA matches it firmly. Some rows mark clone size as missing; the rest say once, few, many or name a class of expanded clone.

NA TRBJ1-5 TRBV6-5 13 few CASSLDNNQPQHF TGTGCCAGCAGCCTGGACAACAATCAGCCCCAGCATTTT
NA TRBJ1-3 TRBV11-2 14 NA CASSIRGSGNTIYF TGTGCCAGCAGCATCAGGGGCTCTGGAAACACCATATATTTT
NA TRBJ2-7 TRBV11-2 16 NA CASSLDLGESSYEQYF TGTGCCAGCAGCTTAGATCTCGGGGAAAGCTCCTACGAGCAGTACTTC
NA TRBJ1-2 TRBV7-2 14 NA CASRPTGANYGYTF TGTGCCAGCAGGCCTACAGGAGCTAACTATGGCTACACCTTC
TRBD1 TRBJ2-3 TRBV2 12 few CASSGTARTQYF TGTGCCAGCAGCGGGACAGCTCGGACGCAGTATTTT
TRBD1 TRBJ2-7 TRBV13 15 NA CASSLFGQGSYEQYF TGTGCCAGCAGCTTATTTGGACAGGGGTCCTACGAGCAGTACTTC
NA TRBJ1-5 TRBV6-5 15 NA CASSSGGGSNQPQHF TGTGCCAGCAGTAGTGGGGGGGGTAGCAATCAGCCCCAGCATTTT
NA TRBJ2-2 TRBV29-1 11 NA CSVENYGELFF TGCAGCGTTGAAAATTACGGGGAGCTGTTTTTT
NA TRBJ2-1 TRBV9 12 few CASSWASNEQFF TGTGCCAGCAGTTGGGCCTCCAATGAGCAGTTCTTC
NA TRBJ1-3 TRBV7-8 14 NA CASSLGTEGNTIYF TGTGCCAGCAGCTTAGGGACAGAAGGAAACACCATATATTTT
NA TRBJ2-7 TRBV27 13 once CASSPNSRYEQYF TGTGCCAGCAGTCCCAACTCTCGGTACGAGCAGTACTTC
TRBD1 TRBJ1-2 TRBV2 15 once CAGAVNRGPNYGYTF TGTGCCGGAGCTGTAAACAGGGGACCTAACTATGGCTACACCTTC
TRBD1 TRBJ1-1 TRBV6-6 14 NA CASSSGTGNTEAFF TGTGCCAGCAGTTCCGGGACAGGGAACACTGAAGCTTTCTTT
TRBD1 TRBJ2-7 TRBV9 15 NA CASSVAWDRGIEQYF TGTGCCAGCAGCGTAGCTTGGGACAGGGGGATCGAGCAGTACTTC
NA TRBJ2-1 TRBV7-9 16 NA CASSFLQGNPYNEQFF TGTGCCAGCAGCTTTCTTCAGGGGAACCCCTACAATGAGCAGTTCTTC
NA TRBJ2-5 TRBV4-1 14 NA CASSNRWYQETQYF TGCGCCAGCAGCAACAGGTGGTACCAAGAGACCCAGTACTTC
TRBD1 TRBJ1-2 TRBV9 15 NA CASSPRQGRDYGYTF TGTGCCAGCAGCCCCCGACAGGGGAGGGACTATGGCTACACCTTC
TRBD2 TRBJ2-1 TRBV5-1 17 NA CASSQQGSGGASNEQFF TGCGCCAGCAGTCAGCAAGGGAGCGGGGGGGCCTCGAATGAGCAGTTCTTC
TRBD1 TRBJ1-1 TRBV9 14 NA CASSVEQGETEAFF TGTGCCAGCAGCGTAGAACAGGGGGAAACTGAAGCTTTCTTT
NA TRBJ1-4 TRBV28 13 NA CASTPLEDEKLFF TGTGCCAGCACCCCTTTAGAGGATGAAAAACTGTTTTTT
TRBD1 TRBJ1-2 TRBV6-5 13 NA CASRGDRAYGYTF TGTGCCAGCAGGGGGGACAGGGCCTATGGCTACACCTTC
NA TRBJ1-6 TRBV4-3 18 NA CASSQDVSGGGYNSPLHF TGCGCCAGCAGCCAAGATGTTTCGGGGGGAGGCTATAATTCACCCCTCCACTTT
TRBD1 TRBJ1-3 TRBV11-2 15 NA CASRGAGGYGNTIYF TGTGCCAGCAGGGGGGCAGGGGGCTATGGAAACACCATATATTTT
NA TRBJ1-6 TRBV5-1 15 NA CASSLAGQGYSPLHF TGCGCCAGCAGCTTGGCCGGCCAGGGGTATTCACCCCTCCACTTT
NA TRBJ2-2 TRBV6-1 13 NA CASSGTGSGELFF TGTGCCAGCAGTGGGACCGGGAGCGGGGAGCTGTTTTTT
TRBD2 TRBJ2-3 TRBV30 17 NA CAWSGAEAGGYTDTQYF TGTGCCTGGAGTGGCGCCGAAGCGGGGGGGTACACAGATACGCAGTATTTT
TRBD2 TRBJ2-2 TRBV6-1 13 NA CASAGLATGELFF TGTGCCAGCGCAGGACTAGCCACCGGGGAGCTGTTTTTT
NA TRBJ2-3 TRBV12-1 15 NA CASSTGTSCTDTQYF TGTGCCAGCAGCACCGGGACTAGCTGCACAGATACGCAGTATTTT
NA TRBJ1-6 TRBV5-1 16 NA CASSLGEVSYNSPLHF TGCGCCAGCAGCTTAGGGGAGGTATCCTATAATTCACCCCTCCACTTT
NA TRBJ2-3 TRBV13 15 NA CAYTYGIPSPTSQYF TGTGCCTACACTTACGGGATTCCGTCCCCTACGTCGCAGTATTTT
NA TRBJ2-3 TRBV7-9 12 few CASSPAGNTQYF TGTGCCAGCAGCCCAGCGGGCAATACGCAGTATTTT
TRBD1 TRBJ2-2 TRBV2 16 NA CASSPEGTVNTGELFF TGTGCCAGCAGTCCAGAGGGGACAGTTAACACCGGGGAGCTGTTTTTT
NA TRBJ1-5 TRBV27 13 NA CASSLAGNQPQHF TGTGCCAGCAGTTTAGCAGGAAATCAGCCCCAGCATTTT
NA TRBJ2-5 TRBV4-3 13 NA CASSQDRAWTQYF TGCGCCAGCAGCCAAGACAGGGCGTGGACCCAGTACTTC
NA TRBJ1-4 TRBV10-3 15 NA CAIARGGEANEKLFF TGTGCCATCGCGAGAGGGGGGGAGGCTAATGAAAAACTGTTTTTT
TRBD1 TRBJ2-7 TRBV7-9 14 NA CASSLRTGPGEQYF TGTGCCAGCAGCCTCCGGACAGGGCCGGGCGAGCAGTACTTC
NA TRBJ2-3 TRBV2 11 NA CASRVADTQYF TGTGCCAGCAGGGTAGCGGATACGCAGTATTTT
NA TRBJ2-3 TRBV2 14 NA CASRTDSSTDTQYF TGTGCCAGCAGGACGGACAGTAGCACAGATACGCAGTATTTT
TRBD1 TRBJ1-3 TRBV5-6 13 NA CASSRDSLNTIYF TGTGCCAGCAGCCGGGACAGCTTAAACACCATATATTTT
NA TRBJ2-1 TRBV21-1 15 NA CASSYRDYRTDEQFF TGTGCCAGCAGCTACCGGGACTATAGAACCGATGAGCAGTTCTTC
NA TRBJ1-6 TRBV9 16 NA CASSVGANSYNSPLHF TGTGCCAGCAGCGTAGGGGCAAACTCCTATAATTCACCCCTCCACTTT
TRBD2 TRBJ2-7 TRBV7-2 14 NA CASSSLAGTYEQYF TGTGCCAGCAGCTCTCTAGCGGGGACCTACGAGCAGTACTTC
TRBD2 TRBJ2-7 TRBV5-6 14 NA CASSLGPGGSEQYF TGTGCCAGCAGCTTGGGACCCGGCGGGAGCGAGCAGTACTTC
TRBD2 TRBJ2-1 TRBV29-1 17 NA CSVVTSGGRSSYNEQFF TGCAGCGTTGTAACTAGCGGGGGGCGAAGCTCCTACAATGAGCAGTTCTTC
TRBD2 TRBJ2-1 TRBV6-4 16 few CASSENSDGGSGEQFF TGTGCCAGCAGTGAAAATAGTGACGGGGGGTCCGGTGAGCAGTTCTTC
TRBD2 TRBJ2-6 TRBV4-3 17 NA CASSQELAGAGANVLTF TGCGCCAGCAGCCAAGAGCTTGCGGGGGCTGGGGCCAACGTCCTGACTTTC
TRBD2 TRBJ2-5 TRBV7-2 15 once CASSSRGGAQETQYF TGTGCCAGCAGCTCGCGGGGGGGGGCCCAAGAGACCCAGTACTTC
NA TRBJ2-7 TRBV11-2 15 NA CASSLDRTAIYEQYF TGTGCCAGCAGCTTAGATCGGACAGCTATCTACGAGCAGTACTTC
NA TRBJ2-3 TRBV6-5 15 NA CASSPGGLATDTQYF TGTGCCAGCAGCCCAGGGGGGCTAGCCACAGATACGCAGTATTTT
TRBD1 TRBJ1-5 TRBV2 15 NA CASSVFGQANQPQHF TGTGCCAGCAGTGTATTCGGACAGGCCAATCAGCCCCAGCATTTT
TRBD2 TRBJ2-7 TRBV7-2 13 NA CASSSVAAGGQYF TGTGCCAGCAGCTCCGTCGCGGCGGGGGGGCAGTACTTC
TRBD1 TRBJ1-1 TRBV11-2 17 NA CASSSLGQTIMNTEAFF TGTGCCAGCAGCTCACTGGGACAGACCATCATGAACACTGAAGCTTTCTTT
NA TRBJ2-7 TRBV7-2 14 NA CASSQYRSSYEQYF TGTGCCAGCAGCCAGTACAGGTCCTCCTACGAGCAGTACTTC
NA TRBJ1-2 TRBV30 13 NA CAWSVGPRGGYTF TGTGCCTGGAGTGTAGGCCCACGGGGTGGCTACACCTTC
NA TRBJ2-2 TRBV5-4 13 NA CASSLDRVGELFF TGTGCCAGCAGCTTGGATCGAGTCGGGGAGCTGTTTTTT
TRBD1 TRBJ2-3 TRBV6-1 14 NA CASNRDRGPYTQYF TGTGCCAGCAACCGGGACAGAGGGCCCTATACGCAGTATTTT
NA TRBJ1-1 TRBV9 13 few CASSARGLTEAFF TGTGCCAGCAGCGCCCGGGGGTTAACTGAAGCTTTCTTT